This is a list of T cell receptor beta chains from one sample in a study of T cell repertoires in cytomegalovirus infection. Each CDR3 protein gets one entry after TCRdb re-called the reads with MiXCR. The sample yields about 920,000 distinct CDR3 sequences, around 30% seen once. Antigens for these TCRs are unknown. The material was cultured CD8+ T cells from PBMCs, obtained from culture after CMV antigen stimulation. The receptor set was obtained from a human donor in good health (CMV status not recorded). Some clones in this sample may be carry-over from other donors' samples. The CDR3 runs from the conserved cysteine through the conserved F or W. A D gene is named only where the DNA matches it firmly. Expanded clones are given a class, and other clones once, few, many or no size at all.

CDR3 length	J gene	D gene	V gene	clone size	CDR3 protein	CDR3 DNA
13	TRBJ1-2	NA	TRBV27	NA	CASSFSKHYGYTF	TGTGCCAGCAGTTTCTCAAAACACTATGGCTACACCTTC
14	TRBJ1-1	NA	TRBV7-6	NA	CASSLGAGDTEAFF	TGTGCCAGCAGCTTGGGGGCAGGGGACACTGAAGCTTTCTTT
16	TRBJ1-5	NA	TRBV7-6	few	CASSRLALEHNQPQHF	TGTGCCAGCAGCCGCCTAGCTCTTGAACACAATCAGCCCCAGCATTTT
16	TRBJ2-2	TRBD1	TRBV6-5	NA	CASSYTSTGGFGELFF	TGTGCCAGCAGTTACACCTCGACAGGGGGCTTTGGGGAGCTGTTTTTT
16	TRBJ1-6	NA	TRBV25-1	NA	CASSEYFDYPNSPLHF	TGTGCCAGCAGTGAATACTTTGACTATCCTAATTCACCCCTCCACTTT
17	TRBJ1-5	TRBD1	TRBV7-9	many	CASSLGTRDRSNQPQHF	TGTGCCAGCAGCCTGGGAACCCGGGACAGGAGCAATCAGCCCCAGCATTTT
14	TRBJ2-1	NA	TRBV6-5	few	CASSFGALPDEQFF	TGTGCCAGCAGTTTCGGTGCTCTTCCCGATGAGCAGTTCTTC
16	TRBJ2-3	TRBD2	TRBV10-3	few	CAIRTSGGAEGDTQYF	TGTGCCATCAGGACTAGCGGGGGGGCCGAGGGCGATACGCAGTATTTT
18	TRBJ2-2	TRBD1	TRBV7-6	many	CASSLSRDRDANTGELFF	TGTGCCAGCAGTTTAAGCCGGGACAGGGACGCGAACACCGGGGAGCTGTTTTTT
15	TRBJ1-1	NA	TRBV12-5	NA	CASGPSGTPNTEAFF	TGTGCTAGTGGTCCCTCCGGGACGCCTAACACTGAAGCTTTCTTT
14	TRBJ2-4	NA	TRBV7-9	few	CASSSARPAYIQYF	TGTGCCAGCAGCTCCGCCCGGCCTGCGTACATTCAGTACTTC
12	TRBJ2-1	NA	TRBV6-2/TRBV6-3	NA	CASSKTYNEQFF	TGTGCCAGCAGCAAAACATACAATGAGCAGTTCTTC
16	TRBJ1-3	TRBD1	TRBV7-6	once	CASSQRSRDRGNTIYF	TGTGCCAGCAGCCAAAGGAGCCGGGACAGAGGAAACACCATATATTTT
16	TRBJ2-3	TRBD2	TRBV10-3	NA	CAISGSTSGDTDTQYF	TGTGCCATCAGTGGTTCGACTAGCGGTGACACAGATACGCAGTATTTT
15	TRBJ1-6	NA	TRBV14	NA	CASSQAWPGSSPLHF	TGTGCCAGCAGCCAAGCGTGGCCAGGGAGTTCCCCCCTCCACTTT
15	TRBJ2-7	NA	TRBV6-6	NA	CASSYSGQGPDEQYF	TGTGCCAGCAGTTACTCGGGGCAGGGGCCTGACGAGCAGTACTTC
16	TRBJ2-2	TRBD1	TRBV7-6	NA	CASSSTRGPNTGELFF	TGTGCCAGCAGCTCGACAAGGGGGCCTAACACCGGGGAGCTGTTTTTT
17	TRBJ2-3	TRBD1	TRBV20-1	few	CSARDSDRGLSTDTQYF	TGCAGTGCTAGAGATTCGGACAGGGGATTAAGCACAGATACGCAGTATTTT
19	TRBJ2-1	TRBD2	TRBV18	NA	CASSPGSSGGWTSYNEQFF	TGTGCCAGCTCACCAGGCTCTAGCGGGGGGTGGACCTCCTACAATGAGCAGTTCTTC
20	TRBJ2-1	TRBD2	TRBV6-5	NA	CASSYSISLAGPPGYNEQFF	TGTGCCAGCAGTTACTCGATTAGTCTAGCGGGGCCACCGGGGTACAATGAGCAGTTCTTC
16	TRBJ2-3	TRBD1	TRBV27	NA	CASSARDSSYTDTQYF	TGTGCCAGCAGTGCCCGGGACAGCTCCTACACAGATACGCAGTATTTT
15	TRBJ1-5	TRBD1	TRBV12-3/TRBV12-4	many	CASRETGGSNQPQHF	TGTGCCAGCAGGGAGACAGGGGGAAGCAATCAGCCCCAGCATTTT
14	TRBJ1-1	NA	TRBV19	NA	CATQGGISGTEAFF	TGTGCCACCCAAGGTGGGATTTCAGGGACTGAAGCTTTCTTT
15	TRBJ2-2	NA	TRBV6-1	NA	CASSENTANTGELFF	TGTGCCAGCAGTGAAAATACGGCGAACACCGGGGAGCTGTTTTTT
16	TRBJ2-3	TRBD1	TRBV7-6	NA	CASTIVGDRDPDTQYF	TGTGCCAGCACTATAGTGGGGGACAGGGATCCAGATACGCAGTATTTT
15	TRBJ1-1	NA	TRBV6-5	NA	CASSVISRKNTEAFF	TGTGCCAGCAGTGTTATATCCAGGAAGAACACTGAAGCTTTCTTT
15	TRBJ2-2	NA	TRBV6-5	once	CASSLTRLGTGELFF	TGTGCCAGCAGCCTAACGAGACTAGGCACCGGGGAGCTGTTTTTT
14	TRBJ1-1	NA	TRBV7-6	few	CASSPGPWDTEAFF	TGTGCCAGCAGCCCCGGACCTTGGGACACTGAAGCTTTCTTT
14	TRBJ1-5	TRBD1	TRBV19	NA	CASARDSINQPQHF	TGTGCCAGTGCCCGGGACAGTATTAATCAGCCCCAGCATTTT
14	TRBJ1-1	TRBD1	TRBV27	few	CASSLSQQGVGAFF	TGTGCCAGCAGTTTATCTCAACAGGGGGTAGGAGCTTTCTTT
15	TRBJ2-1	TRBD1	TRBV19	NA	CASSTGDRAYNEQFF	TGTGCCAGTAGTACCGGGGACAGGGCCTACAATGAGCAGTTCTTC
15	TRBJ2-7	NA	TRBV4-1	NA	CASSHKAEVAYEQYF	TGCGCCAGCAGCCATAAGGCAGAAGTTGCGTACGAGCAGTACTTC
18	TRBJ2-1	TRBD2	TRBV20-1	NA	CSARGLAGAMSSYNEQFF	TGCAGTGCTAGGGGACTAGCGGGGGCCATGAGCTCCTACAATGAGCAGTTCTTC
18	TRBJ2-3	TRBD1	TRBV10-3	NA	CAIRRPPTQGAKTDTQYF	TGTGCCATCAGGCGTCCGCCCACACAGGGGGCGAAGACAGATACGCAGTATTTT
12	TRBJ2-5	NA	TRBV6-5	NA	CANRRGAETQYF	TGTGCCAACAGGAGAGGGGCAGAGACCCAGTACTTC